These 24 T cell receptor beta chains came from one sample sequenced in a study of control samples from healthy donors and cancer patients. Libraries were prepared by immunoSEQ multiplex PCR; TCRdb keeps only in-frame clonotypes and omits some of them. The sample has 180,000 or so clones, 91% seen once. Sequences were obtained from blood. Every receptor here comes from a woman aged 25-40 years in good health.

The chain has TRBV4-1 and TRBJ1-1; TRBD1 matches at 8 bases. The CDR3 totals 15 residues. Germline V gives CDR1 MGHRA, CDR2 YSYEKL. Trimming at V came to 1 base and at J to 2 bases, leaving 3 bases not matched to a gene. The CDR3 sequence: CASSQGGQGNTEAFF. CDR3 coding DNA: TGCGCCAGCAGCCAAGGAGGACAGGGAAACACTGAAGCTTTCTTT.

Remarks on this clone: The same CDR3 can be traced to other DNA sequences in this sample. The chain couples TRBV7-2 to TRBJ1-2; 9 nucleotides agree with TRBD1. The V gene's germline CDR1 is SGHTA and CDR2 FQGNSA. CDR3 length: 15 residues. The ends lost 2 bases at V and 4 bases at J; junction bases unmatched: 5. CDR3 region: CASSLPGQGAYGYTF. Here the CDR3 DNA reads TGTGCCAGCAGCTTACCGGGACAGGGTGCCTATGGCTACACCTTC.

This chain links TRBV29-1 with TRBJ1-1, with TRBD1 as a possible D gene (5 bases). Germline V gene data show CDR1 as SQVTM and CDR2 as ANQGSEA. The V and J ends lost 3 bases and 4 bases respectively, with 9 bases between them. The CDR3 runs to 12 residues. The CDR3: CSVDPRATEAFF. Here the CDR3 DNA reads TGCAGCGTTGATCCCAGGGCCACTGAAGCTTTCTTT.

The genes are TRBV28 and TRBJ1-4, with D uncertain. The germline V gene has CDR1 MDHEN and CDR2 SYDVKM. The CDR3 length is 14 residues. Trimming took off 3 bases at V and 1 base at J, with 6 bases between the two ends. CDR3 sequence: CASSLQQTNEKLFF. DNA of the CDR3: TGTGCCAGCAGTTTGCAGCAAACTAATGAAAAACTGTTTTTT.

The CDR3 here is CASSLSGGPQETQYF. CDR3 sequence (DNA): TGTGCCAGCAGCTTAAGCGGGGGGCCTCAAGAGACCCAGTACTTC. The rearrangement links TRBV7-3 to TRBJ2-5, with 8 bases that match TRBD2. Per germline, CDR1 SGHTA and CDR2 FQGTGA. CDR3 length: 15 residues. Trimming at V came to 1 base and at J to 2 bases, leaving 3 bases not matched to a gene.

The chain uses TRBV29-1 and TRBJ2-2; D unclear. Looked up from germline, CDR1 is SQVTM and CDR2 is ANQGSEA. The CDR3 contains 14 residues. V gave up 4 bases and J gave up 1 base, with 10 bases separating them. CDR3 sequence reads: CSVVSGLNTGELFF. CDR3 bases: TGCAGCGTTGTCTCCGGGTTGAACACCGGGGAGCTGTTTTTT.

The chain employs TRBV12-3 or TRBV12-4 and TRBJ1-1, with TRBD1 as a possible D gene (6 bases). Trimming shortened V by 2 bases and J by 8 bases, and 9 bases separated the two germline ends. The CDR3 extends over 12 amino acids. CDR3 DNA sequence: TGTGCCAGCAGTTTACGGACAGACGAAGCTTTCTTT. It is translated as CASSLRTDEAFF.

This rearrangement joins TRBV4-2 to TRBJ2-1; 10 bases are a match to TRBD2. Germline trimming cut 4 bases from V and 3 bases from J; bases unmatched to any gene: 3. CDR3 length: 15 residues. From germline, CDR1 is LGHNA and CDR2 YNFKEQ. The CDR3 is CASSPGLADYNEQFF. The DNA for the CDR3 is TGTGCCAGCAGCCCAGGACTAGCGGACTACAATGAGCAGTTCTTC.

This chain connects TRBV30 to TRBJ1-6; no reliable D call. The germline V gene encodes CDR1 GTSNPN and CDR2 SVGIG (reference sequence). CDR3 size: 12 residues. V was pared by 0 bases and J by 7 bases, with 4 bases between. The chain's CDR3 is CAWSVENSPLHF. The CDR3 DNA reads as TGTGCCTGGAGTGTAGAAAATTCACCCCTCCACTTT.

The chain couples TRBV7-2 to TRBJ2-4, with D perhaps matching TRBD2 (5 bases). V lost 3 bases and J 6 bases, leaving 18 bases between the germline ends. The CDR3 consists of 16 residues. Germline CDR1 and CDR2: SGHTA and FQGNSA. The CDR3 here is CASSFPGTPERNIQYF. In DNA, the CDR3 is TGTGCCAGCAGCTTCCCGGGAACCCCAGAGAGAAACATTCAGTACTTC.

The V gene is TRBV6-5, the J gene TRBJ1-4; perhaps TRBD1 as D (6 bases). The V and J ends lost 8 bases and 4 bases respectively, with 8 bases between them. The CDR3 totals 12 residues. From germline, CDR1 is MNHEY and CDR2 SVGAGI. For the CDR3, the DNA is TGTGCCAGCGGACAGTATAATGAAAAACTGTTTTTT. Translated, it gives CASGQYNEKLFF.

The genes are TRBV6-6 and TRBJ1-5; maybe TRBD1 (6 bases). Trimming removed 3 bases at V and 5 bases at J, with 14 bases between. The CDR3 runs to 15 residues. Germline assignment: CDR1 MNHNY and CDR2 SVGAGI (reference sequence). The CDR3, as DNA: TGTGCCAGCAGTTATGGTGGGGGGGGCGATCAGCCCCAGCATTTT. This codes for CASSYGGGGDQPQHF.

The V and J genes are TRBV9 and TRBJ2-1; 11 nucleotides line up with TRBD2. The length of the CDR3 is 16 residues. Germline-derived CDR1 and CDR2 are SGDLS and YYNGEE. V dropped 2 bases and J dropped 4; count of bases not matched to a gene: 5. The CDR3: CASSVGRLAGYNEQFF. The CDR3 DNA reads as TGTGCCAGCAGCGTGGGACGACTAGCGGGATACAATGAGCAGTTCTTC.

CDR3 amino acids: CAISGGGNEKLFF. The CDR3 DNA is TGTGCCATCAGTGGAGGGGGGAATGAAAAACTGTTTTTT. The V and J genes are TRBV10-3 and TRBJ1-4; D possibly corresponds to TRBD1 (6 bases). This CDR3 is 13 amino acids long. Trimming took 4 bases from V and 5 from J, leaving 8 bases between them. Germline CDR1 reads ENHRY; CDR2 reads SYGVKD.

The rearrangement links TRBV18 to TRBJ2-5; no firm D call. CDR1 and CDR2 from the germline V gene are KGHSH and LQKENI. This CDR3 has 10 residues. V was pared by 5 bases and J by 5 bases, with 3 bases between. In DNA form, the CDR3 reads TGTGCCAGCTCAGGGGAGACCCAGTACTTC. Amino acid sequence: CASSGETQYF.

The chain uses TRBV19 and TRBJ2-5; D is unresolved. The germline gives CDR1 LNHDA, CDR2 SQIVND (reference sequence). This CDR3 has 12 residues. V lost 4 bases to trimming and J lost 4 bases, with 7 bases between them. CDR3 residues: CASSTRGETQYF. The CDR3 DNA follows: TGTGCCAGTAGTACTCGAGGAGAGACCCAGTACTTC.

The gene calls are TRBV7-4 and TRBJ1-5; D is ambiguous. V gave up 5 bases and J gave up 3 bases, with 11 bases separating them. Germline loops: CDR1 SGHVT, CDR2 SQSDAQ. The CDR3 extends over 14 amino acids. For the CDR3, the DNA is TGTGCCAGCAGCGCAAGCCCCAACAATCAGCCCCAGCATTTT. This gives the protein CASSASPNNQPQHF.

CDR3 sequence (DNA): TGTGCCACCAGTGCAGTCGGCAATCAGCCCCAGCATTTT. Its translation: CATSAVGNQPQHF. The genes are TRBV24-1 and TRBJ1-5; D unresolved. Germline V gene data show CDR1 as KGHDR and CDR2 as SFDVKD. Trimming shortened V by 5 bases and J by 2 bases, and 6 bases separated the two germline ends. The CDR3 length is 13 residues.

V usage is TRBV25-1 and J usage is TRBJ1-2, with unresolved D. V lost 5 bases, J lost 5 bases, and 9 bases lay in between. The CDR3 covers 12 residues. Germline CDR1 reads MGHDK; CDR2 reads SYGVNS. CDR3: CASSLQPYGYTF. CDR3 sequence (DNA): TGTGCCAGCAGTTTACAGCCTTATGGCTACACCTTC.

This chain connects TRBV4-3 to TRBJ2-1, with D possibly TRBD2 on 6 matching bases. V gave up 1 base and J gave up 4 bases, with 11 bases separating them. The CDR3 consists of 15 residues. Germline lookup yields CDR1 LGHNA and CDR2 YSLEER. The CDR3 spells CASSQVGTRYNEQFF. CDR3 in DNA: TGCGCCAGCAGCCAAGTCGGGACTCGATACAATGAGCAGTTCTTC.

V and J are TRBV3-1 (or the pseudogene TRBV3-2) and TRBJ2-1, with 8 bases matching TRBD2. The trim removed 0 bases at V and 7 bases at J, leaving 5 bases unmatched. The germline CDR1 and CDR2 sequences are LGHDT and YNNKEL (reference sequence). CDR3 size: 15 residues. CDR3 bases: TGTGCCAGCAGCCAAGACATAGCGGGAAGTAATGAGCAGTTCTTC. It codes for CASSQDIAGSNEQFF.

This chain uses TRBV4-3 with TRBJ1-3; 7 bases line up with TRBD1. The CDR3 has 15 amino acids. The germline gives CDR1 LGHNA, CDR2 YSLEER. V lost 0 bases, J lost 4 bases, and 3 bases stayed unmatched. The CDR3 loop is CASSQDVTGGNTIYF. In nucleotides, the CDR3 is TGCGCCAGCAGCCAAGATGTGACAGGGGGAAACACCATATATTTT.

The chain employs TRBV19 and TRBJ1-3, with 10 bases identical to TRBD1. Germline trimming cut 7 bases from V and 0 bases from J; bases unmatched to any gene: 6. This CDR3 contains 16 residues. Germline V gene lookup returns CDR1 LNHDA and CDR2 SQIVND (reference sequence). The CDR3 nucleotides are TGTGCCAGTATCGGGACAGGGGCGCCCTCTGGAAACACCATATATTTT. This encodes CASIGTGAPSGNTIYF.

This sequence joins TRBV19 and TRBJ2-7, with TRBD2 identical over 7 bases. J lost 3 bases, V lost 5 bases, and 7 bases had no gene match. The CDR3 sequence is 14 residues long. CDR1 is LNHDA, CDR2 SQIVND, per germline (reference sequence). The CDR3 sequence: CASSSGPSGYEQYF. CDR3 coding DNA: TGTGCCAGTAGTTCCGGGCCTAGCGGCTACGAGCAGTACTTC.